This T cell receptor (beta chain) comes out of a study of CD8+CD57+ T cells in acquired aplastic anemia. Study-wide points: CD8+ Simpson's diversity showed no significant patient-control difference.

In this sample, this clonotype turned up a few times. What it binds is unknown. The patients chosen for sequencing had shown expansion of CD8+CD57+ cells (detected by flow cytometry). The TCR beta profiling, which covered VDJ combination and CDR3 sequence, was carried out using genomic DNA as the template. TCRdb reprocessed the reads via MiXCR and lists one record per CDR3 protein. The table records about 170,000 distinct CDR3 sequences, roughly 43% of them present only once. Germline V gene lookup returns CDR1 DFQATT and CDR2 SNEGSKA (reference sequence). The CDR3 has 14 amino acids. Trimming shortened V by 5 bases and J by 1 base, and 9 bases separated the two germline ends.

The receptor was isolated from a human donor with aplastic anemia. This chain links TRBV20-1 with TRBJ2-6; a possible D gene is TRBD1 (6 bases). Sequences were obtained from sorted CD4+, CD8+, or CD8+CD57+ T cells (not recorded which) from PBMCs. The CDR3, as DNA: TGCAGTGCTGGACAGATTTCTGGGGCCAACGTCCTGACTTTC. This sequence encodes CSAGQISGANVLTF.